One sample yielded the 2 T cell receptor beta chains listed below, sequenced in a study of shared T cell receptors in the human thymus. The assay was immunoSEQ multiplex PCR, and TCRdb's table has in-frame clones only and misses some. The top ten hold around 0.01% of the sample, which has approximately 760,000 clones, roughly 88% seen once. Separately, the same data were catalogued under a study of human thymus T cells.

The sequenced sample consisted of thymocytes. These receptor sequences come from a girl under two years old with a congenital heart defect.

V is TRBV7-2 and J is TRBJ1-4, with a tentative D call TRBD1 (6 bases). The germline V gene encodes CDR1 SGHTA and CDR2 FQGNSA. This CDR3 spans 15 amino acids. The V end was cut by 5 bases, the J end by 6 bases, with 16 bases between. CDR3 amino acids: CASSQDRWWDEKLFF. CDR3 bases: TGTGCCAGCAGCCAAGACAGGTGGTGGGATGAAAAACTGTTTTTT.

The chain recombines TRBV7-2 with TRBJ2-5; no definite D call. Judging by the DNA end, TRBJ2-7 fits better; the J call may be wrong. CDR1 and CDR2 from the germline V gene are SGHTA and FQGNSA. CDR3 length equals 13 residues. The CDR3 bases are TGTGCCAGCACCCGAGGCCGGGTCTACGAGCAGTACTTC. Translated: CASTRGRVYEQYF.